A selection of T cell receptor beta chains follows, all from one sample in a study of graft-versus-host responses after intestinal transplantation. Their specific antigens are unknown. Libraries were prepared by immunoSEQ multiplex PCR; TCRdb keeps only in-frame clonotypes and omits some of them. The sample consists of roughly 100,000 clones, roughly 91% of them appearing once. The sample consisted of unstimulated CD4+ T cells sorted from spleen or lymph node cells, taken before transplant. Receptors were obtained from a human donor who was the organ donor for an intestinal transplant. CDR3s include the opening cysteine and the closing phenylalanine or tryptophan. The D gene is left open where the match is weak.

d_call: TRBD2
v_call: TRBV6-5
j_call: TRBJ2-7
cdr3_nt: TGTGCCAGCAGCCCCATGCGGGGGGGAACCTACGAGCAGTACTTC
cdr3_aa: CASSPMRGGTYEQYF

d_call: TRBD1
v_call: TRBV5-6
j_call: TRBJ1-2
cdr3_nt: TGTGCCAGCAATATACAGGGGGGAATCTATGGCTACACCTTC
cdr3_aa: CASNIQGGIYGYTF

d_call: -
v_call: TRBV4-2
j_call: TRBJ2-3
cdr3_nt: TGTGCCAGCAGCCCGCCAGGGCCAGATACGCAGTATTTT
cdr3_aa: CASSPPGPDTQYF

d_call: -
v_call: TRBV4-3
j_call: TRBJ2-1
cdr3_nt: TGCGCCAGCAGCCAAGTAAAGGGATCGAGACTAGACAATGAGCAGTTCTTC
cdr3_aa: CASSQVKGSRLDNEQFF

d_call: TRBD1
v_call: TRBV28
j_call: TRBJ2-7
cdr3_nt: TGTGCCAGCAGTTTTTTACCAGGGGGAACCTACGAGCAGTACTTC
cdr3_aa: CASSFLPGGTYEQYF

d_call: TRBD1
v_call: TRBV29-1
j_call: TRBJ2-3
cdr3_nt: TGCAGCGCTGACAGGGATACAAATACGCAGTATTTT
cdr3_aa: CSADRDTNTQYF

d_call: TRBD1
v_call: TRBV2
j_call: TRBJ1-2
cdr3_nt: TGTGCCAGCAGTCCAGGGGGTAACTATGGCTACACCTTC
cdr3_aa: CASSPGGNYGYTF

d_call: TRBD2
v_call: TRBV7-8
j_call: TRBJ2-1
cdr3_nt: TGTGCCAGCAGCTTAAGTACTAGCGGGGGTAATGAGCAGTTCTTC
cdr3_aa: CASSLSTSGGNEQFF

d_call: -
v_call: TRBV7-2
j_call: TRBJ2-7
cdr3_nt: TGTGCCAGCAGCTTTGGACGGGGGGCCTCCTACGAGCAGTACTTC
cdr3_aa: CASSFGRGASYEQYF

d_call: TRBD1
v_call: TRBV6-1
j_call: TRBJ2-3
cdr3_nt: TGTGCCAGCAGTGCGGGACAGGGGGCCACAGATACGCAGTATTTT
cdr3_aa: CASSAGQGATDTQYF

d_call: -
v_call: TRBV4-3
j_call: TRBJ2-2
cdr3_nt: TGCGCCAGCAGCCGGGAACCGGGATCAGGCACCGGGGAGCTGTTTTTT
cdr3_aa: CASSREPGSGTGELFF